The clone carrying this T cell receptor beta chain has more than one count but fewer than ten. Its antigen remains unidentified. Profiling relied on immunoSEQ multiplex PCR, and the TCRdb table lists in-frame clones only, not all of them. There are 140,000 to 150,000 clones in the sample; around 90% occur only once, and roughly 4% lies in the top ten. This record belongs to a study of T cell responses to AZD1222 COVID-19 vaccine. The study's findings and limits: Among vaccine-associated CD4 TCRs, coverage spanned spike, with dominance at 160-218 and 743-854. Donors were largely white British and mainly female; clonal diversity was possibly underestimated.

The CDR3 runs to 14 residues. Germline V gives CDR1 MNHEY, CDR2 SVGAGI. Trimming took 5 bases from V and 3 from J, leaving 13 bases between them. Here the sequenced sample was peripheral blood, taken 28 days after the second AZD1222 dose. The clonotype comes from an adult who received the AZD1222 COVID-19 vaccine. The chain carries TRBV6-5 and TRBJ1-2; maybe TRBD1 (6 bases). The CDR3 DNA reads TGTGCCAGCAGTCGCAGGACAGACCACTATGGCTACACCTTC. Protein product: CASSRRTDHYGYTF.